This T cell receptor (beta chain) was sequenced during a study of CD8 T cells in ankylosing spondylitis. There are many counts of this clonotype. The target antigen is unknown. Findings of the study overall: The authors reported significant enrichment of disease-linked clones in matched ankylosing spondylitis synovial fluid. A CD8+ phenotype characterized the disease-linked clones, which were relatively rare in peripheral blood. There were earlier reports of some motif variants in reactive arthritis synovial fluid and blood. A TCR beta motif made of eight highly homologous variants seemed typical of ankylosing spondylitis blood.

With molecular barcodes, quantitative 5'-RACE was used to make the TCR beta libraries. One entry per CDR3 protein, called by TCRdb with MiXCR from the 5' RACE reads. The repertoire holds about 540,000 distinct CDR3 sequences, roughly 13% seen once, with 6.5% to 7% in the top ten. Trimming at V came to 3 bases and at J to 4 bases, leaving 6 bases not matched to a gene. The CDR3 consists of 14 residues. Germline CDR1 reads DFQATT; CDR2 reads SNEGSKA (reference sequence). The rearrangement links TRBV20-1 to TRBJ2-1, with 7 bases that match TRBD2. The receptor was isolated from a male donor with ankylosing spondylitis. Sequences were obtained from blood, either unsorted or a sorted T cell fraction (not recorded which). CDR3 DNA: TGCAGTGCTAGTTCGGGGAGGGAATACAATGAGCAGTTCTTC. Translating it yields CSASSGREYNEQFF.